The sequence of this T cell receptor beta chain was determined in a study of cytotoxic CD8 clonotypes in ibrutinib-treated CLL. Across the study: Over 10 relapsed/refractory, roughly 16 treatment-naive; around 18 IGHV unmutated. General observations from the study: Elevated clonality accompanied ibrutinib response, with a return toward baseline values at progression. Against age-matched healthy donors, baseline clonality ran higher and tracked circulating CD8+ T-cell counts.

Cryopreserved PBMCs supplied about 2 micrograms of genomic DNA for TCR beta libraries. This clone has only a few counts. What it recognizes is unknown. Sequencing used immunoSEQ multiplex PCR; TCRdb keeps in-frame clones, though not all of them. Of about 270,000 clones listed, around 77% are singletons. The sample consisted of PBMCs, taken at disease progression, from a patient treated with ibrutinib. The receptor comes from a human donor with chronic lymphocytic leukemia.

CDR3 DNA sequence: TGTGCCAGCAGCCAAACTAGCGGGGGTACCAGAGCCTACGAGCAGTACTTC. Protein product: CASSQTSGGTRAYEQYF. The chain couples TRBV2 to TRBJ2-7; TRBD2 agrees at 11 bases. The CDR3 has 17 amino acids. The V gene's germline CDR1 is SNHLY and CDR2 FYNNEI. Trimming removed 6 bases from V and 2 bases from J; junction bases left unmatched: 12. Supplemented by reference TRBV2 and TRBJ2-7, the full variable domain reads EPEVTQTPSHQVTQMGQEVILRCVPISNHLYFYWYRQILGQKVEFLVSFYNNEISEKSEIFDDQFSVERPDGSNFTLKIRSTKLEDSAMYFCASSQTSGGTRAYEQYFGPGTRLTVT.